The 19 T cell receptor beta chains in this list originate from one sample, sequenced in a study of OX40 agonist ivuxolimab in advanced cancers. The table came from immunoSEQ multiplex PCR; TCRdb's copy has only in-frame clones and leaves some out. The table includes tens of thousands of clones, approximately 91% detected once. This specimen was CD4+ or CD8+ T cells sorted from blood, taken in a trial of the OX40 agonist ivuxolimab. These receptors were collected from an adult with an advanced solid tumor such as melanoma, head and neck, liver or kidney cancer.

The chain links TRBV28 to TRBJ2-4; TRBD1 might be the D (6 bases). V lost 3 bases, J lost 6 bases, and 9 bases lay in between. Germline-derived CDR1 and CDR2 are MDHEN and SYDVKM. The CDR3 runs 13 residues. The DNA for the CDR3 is TGTGCCAGCAGTTTTGTACAGGGAAACATTCAGTACTTC. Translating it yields CASSFVQGNIQYF.

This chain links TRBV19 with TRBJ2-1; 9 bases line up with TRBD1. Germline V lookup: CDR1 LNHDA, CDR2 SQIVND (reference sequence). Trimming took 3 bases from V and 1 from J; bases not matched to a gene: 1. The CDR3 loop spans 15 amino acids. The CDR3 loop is CASSIDRGSYNEQFF. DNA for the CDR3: TGTGCCAGTAGTATCGACAGGGGGTCCTACAATGAGCAGTTCTTC.

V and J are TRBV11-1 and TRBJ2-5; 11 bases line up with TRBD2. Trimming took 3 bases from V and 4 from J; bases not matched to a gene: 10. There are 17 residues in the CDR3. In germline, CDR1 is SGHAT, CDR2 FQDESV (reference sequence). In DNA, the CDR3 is TGTGCCAGCAGCTTCCTGGGAGCACTAGCGGGAGCAGAGACCCAGTACTTC. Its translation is CASSFLGALAGAETQYF.

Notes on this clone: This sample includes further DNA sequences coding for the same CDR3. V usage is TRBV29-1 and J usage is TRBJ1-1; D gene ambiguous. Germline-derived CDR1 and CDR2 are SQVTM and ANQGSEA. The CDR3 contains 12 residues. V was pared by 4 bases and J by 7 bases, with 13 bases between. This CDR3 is CSVVGQRDEAFF. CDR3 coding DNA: TGCAGCGTTGTTGGGCAAAGGGATGAAGCTTTCTTT.

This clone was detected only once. The CDR3 is CASSFGEGTASYEQYF. CDR3 bases: TGTGCCAGCAGTTTCGGGGAGGGGACAGCCTCCTACGAGCAGTACTTC. The rearrangement joins TRBV28 to TRBJ2-7; D possibly matches TRBD1 or TRBD2 (7 bases each). This CDR3 comprises 16 residues. CDR1 and CDR2 (germline): MDHEN, SYDVKM. Trimming cost V 3 bases and J 0 bases, with 15 bases left between them.

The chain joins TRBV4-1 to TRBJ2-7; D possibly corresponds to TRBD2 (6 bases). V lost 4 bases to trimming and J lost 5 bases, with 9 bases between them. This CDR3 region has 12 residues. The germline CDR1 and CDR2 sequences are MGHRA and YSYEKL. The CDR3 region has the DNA TGCGCCAGCAGCCGGCGGGACCACGAGCAGTACTTC. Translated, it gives CASSRRDHEQYF.

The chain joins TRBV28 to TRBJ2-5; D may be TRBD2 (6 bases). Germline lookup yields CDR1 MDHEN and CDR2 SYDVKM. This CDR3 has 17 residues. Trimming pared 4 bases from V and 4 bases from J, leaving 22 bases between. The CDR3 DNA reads TGTGCCAGCAGTTGGAGGCAGTCTTGGGGGGTTGGAGAGACCCAGTACTTC. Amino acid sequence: CASSWRQSWGVGETQYF.

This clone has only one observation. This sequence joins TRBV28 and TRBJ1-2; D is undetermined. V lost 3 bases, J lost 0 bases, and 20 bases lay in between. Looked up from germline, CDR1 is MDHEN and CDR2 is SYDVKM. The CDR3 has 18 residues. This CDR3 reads CASSFFTPQTTANYGYTF. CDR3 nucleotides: TGTGCCAGCAGTTTTTTTACCCCCCAGACAACAGCTAACTATGGCTACACCTTC.

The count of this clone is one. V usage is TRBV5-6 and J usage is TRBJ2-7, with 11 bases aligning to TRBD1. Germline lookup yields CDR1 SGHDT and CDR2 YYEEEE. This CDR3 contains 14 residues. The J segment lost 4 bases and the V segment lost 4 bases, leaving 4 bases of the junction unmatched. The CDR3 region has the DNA TGTGCCAGCAGCCAAGGGACAGGGGGTTACGAGCAGTACTTC. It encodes CASSQGTGGYEQYF.

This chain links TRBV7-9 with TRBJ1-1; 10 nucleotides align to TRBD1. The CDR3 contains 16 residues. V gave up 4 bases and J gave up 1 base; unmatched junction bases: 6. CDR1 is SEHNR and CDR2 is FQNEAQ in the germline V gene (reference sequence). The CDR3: CASSSLDRGQNTEAFF. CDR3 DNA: TGTGCCAGCAGCTCCCTAGACAGGGGGCAGAACACTGAAGCTTTCTTT.

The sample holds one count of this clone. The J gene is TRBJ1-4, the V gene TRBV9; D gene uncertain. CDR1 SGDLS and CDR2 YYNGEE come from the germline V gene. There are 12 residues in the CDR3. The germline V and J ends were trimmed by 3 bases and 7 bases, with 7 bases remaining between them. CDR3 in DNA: TGTGCCAGCAGCGGTGGCGGTGAAAAACTGTTTTTT. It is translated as CASSGGGEKLFF.

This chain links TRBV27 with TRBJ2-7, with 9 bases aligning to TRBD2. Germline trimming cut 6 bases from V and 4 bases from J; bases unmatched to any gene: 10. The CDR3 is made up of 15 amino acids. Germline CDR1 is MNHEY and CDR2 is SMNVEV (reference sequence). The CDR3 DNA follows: TGTGCCAGCAGAAGTAGCGGGAGTGTCTGGTACGAGCAGTACTTC. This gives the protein CASRSSGSVWYEQYF.

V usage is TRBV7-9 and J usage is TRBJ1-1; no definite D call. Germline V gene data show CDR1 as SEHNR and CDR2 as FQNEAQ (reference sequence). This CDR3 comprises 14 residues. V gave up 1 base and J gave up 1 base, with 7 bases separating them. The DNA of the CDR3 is TGTGCCAGCAGCTTAGTTAGGCAGAACACTGAAGCTTTCTTT. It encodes CASSLVRQNTEAFF.

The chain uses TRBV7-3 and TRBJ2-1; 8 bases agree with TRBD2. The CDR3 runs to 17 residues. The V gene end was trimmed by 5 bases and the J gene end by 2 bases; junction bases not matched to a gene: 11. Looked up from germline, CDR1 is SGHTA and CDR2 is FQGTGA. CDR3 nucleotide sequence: TGTGCCAGCAGCCAATTCGCCGGGCGGGAGGCCTACAATGAGCAGTTCTTC. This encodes CASSQFAGREAYNEQFF.

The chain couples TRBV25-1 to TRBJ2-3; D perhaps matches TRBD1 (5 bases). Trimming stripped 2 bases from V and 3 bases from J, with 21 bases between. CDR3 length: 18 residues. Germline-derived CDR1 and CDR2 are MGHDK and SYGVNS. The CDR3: CASSEIGVTVYGTDTQYF. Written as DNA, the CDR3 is TGTGCCAGCAGTGAAATTGGGGTGACAGTTTATGGTACAGATACGCAGTATTTT.

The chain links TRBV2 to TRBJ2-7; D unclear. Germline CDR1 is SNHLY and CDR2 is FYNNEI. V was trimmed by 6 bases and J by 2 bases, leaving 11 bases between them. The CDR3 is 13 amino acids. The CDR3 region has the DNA TGTGCCAGCAGACCCACGGCAACCTACGAGCAGTACTTC. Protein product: CASRPTATYEQYF.

The CDR3 DNA reads as TGTGCCAGCAGCTTCGTACGTGAGCAGTTCTTC. Residues: CASSFVREQFF. The chain has TRBV5-8 and TRBJ2-1, with no clear D. V was pared by 2 bases and J by 9 bases, with 6 bases between. The CDR3 contains 11 residues. Germline assignment: CDR1 SGHTS and CDR2 YDEGEE.

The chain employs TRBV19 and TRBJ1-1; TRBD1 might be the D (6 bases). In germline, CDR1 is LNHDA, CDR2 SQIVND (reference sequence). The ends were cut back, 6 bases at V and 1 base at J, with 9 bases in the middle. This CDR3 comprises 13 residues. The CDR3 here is CASRYRANTEAFF. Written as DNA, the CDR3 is TGTGCCAGTAGATACAGGGCGAACACTGAAGCTTTCTTT.

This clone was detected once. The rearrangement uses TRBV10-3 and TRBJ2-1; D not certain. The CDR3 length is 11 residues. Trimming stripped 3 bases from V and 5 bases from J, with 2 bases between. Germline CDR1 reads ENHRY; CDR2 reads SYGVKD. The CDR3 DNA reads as TGTGCCATCAGTGATAACAATGAGCAGTTCTTC. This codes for CAISDNNEQFF.